The source of this T cell receptor (beta chain) is a study of cytomegalovirus exposure and HLA in healthy donors. CDR3 length: 15 amino acids. Germline V CDR1 and CDR2: SGHTA, FQGTGA. J was trimmed by 5 bases and V by 5 bases; bases with no gene match: 7. This clone turned up a few times. Use of 60 Vbeta and 13 Jbeta primers characterized the PCR. The assay was immunoSEQ multiplex PCR, and TCRdb's table has in-frame clones only and misses some. Of fewer than 150,000 clones in the sample, roughly 80% are singletons; the top ten hold around 4%. The chain uses TRBV7-3 and TRBJ2-1; 9 bases agree with TRBD2. The source material was PBMCs. This sequence was found in a woman between 40 and 50 years old in good health and CMV-seronegative. CDR3 region: CASSPAGGLNNEQFF. Here the CDR3 DNA reads TGTGCCAGCAGCCCAGCGGGGGGTTTGAACAATGAGCAGTTCTTC.